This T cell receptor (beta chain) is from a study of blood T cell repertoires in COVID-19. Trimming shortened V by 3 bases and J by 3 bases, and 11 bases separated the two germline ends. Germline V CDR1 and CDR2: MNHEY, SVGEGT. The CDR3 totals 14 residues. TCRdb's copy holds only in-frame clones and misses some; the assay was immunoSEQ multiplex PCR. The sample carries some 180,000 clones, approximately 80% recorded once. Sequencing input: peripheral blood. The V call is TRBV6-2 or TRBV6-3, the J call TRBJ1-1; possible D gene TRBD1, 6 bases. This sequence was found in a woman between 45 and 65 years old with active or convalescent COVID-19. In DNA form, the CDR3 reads TGTGCCAGCAGTTATGGGACATCCCACACTGAAGCTTTCTTT. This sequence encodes CASSYGTSHTEAFF.